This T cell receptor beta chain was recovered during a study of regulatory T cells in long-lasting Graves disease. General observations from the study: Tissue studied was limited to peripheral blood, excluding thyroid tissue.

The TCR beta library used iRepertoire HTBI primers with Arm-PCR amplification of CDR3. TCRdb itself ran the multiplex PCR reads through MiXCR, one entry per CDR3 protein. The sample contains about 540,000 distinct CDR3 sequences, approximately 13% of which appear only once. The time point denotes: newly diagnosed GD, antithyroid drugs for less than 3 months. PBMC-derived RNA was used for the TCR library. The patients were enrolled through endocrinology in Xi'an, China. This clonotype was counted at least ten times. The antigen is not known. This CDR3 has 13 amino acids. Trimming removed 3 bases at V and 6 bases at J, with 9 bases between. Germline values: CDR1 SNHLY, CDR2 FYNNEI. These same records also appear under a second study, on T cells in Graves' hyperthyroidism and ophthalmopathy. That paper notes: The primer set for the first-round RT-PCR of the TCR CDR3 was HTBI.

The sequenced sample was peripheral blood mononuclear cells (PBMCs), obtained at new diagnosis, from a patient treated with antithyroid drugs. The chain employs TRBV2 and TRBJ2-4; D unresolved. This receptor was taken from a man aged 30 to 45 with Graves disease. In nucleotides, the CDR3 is TGTGCCAGCAGTGACGTCCACGGAAACATTCAGTACTTC. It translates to CASSDVHGNIQYF.